These 21 T cell receptor beta chains were sequenced from one sample in a study of glioma-infiltrating T cells after dendritic cell vaccination. Sequencing used immunoSEQ multiplex PCR; TCRdb keeps in-frame clones, though not all of them. This sample has under 70,000 clones, with around 83% found just once. The material was blood, obtained before dendritic cell vaccination. Every receptor here comes from a human donor with glioblastoma.

The chain uses TRBV6-5 and TRBJ2-1, with 9 bases fitting TRBD1. CDR1 MNHEY and CDR2 SVGAGI come from the germline V gene. V lost 7 bases, J lost 5 bases, and 9 bases stayed unmatched. The CDR3 loop spans 15 amino acids. CDR3 sequence: CASNPWGTGHNEQFF. The DNA for the CDR3 is TGTGCCAGCAACCCCTGGGGGACAGGGCACAATGAGCAGTTCTTC.

This clone appeared a few times. The V and J genes are TRBV7-2 and TRBJ1-2; 10 bases match TRBD1. There are 19 residues in the CDR3. V trimming: 1 base; J trimming: 4 bases; junction bases outside the gene matches: 15. Germline V gene data show CDR1 as SGHTA and CDR2 as FQGNSA. The DNA of the CDR3 is TGTGCCAGCAGCTTAGTACCGGGACAGGGGCACAATAGGGGCTATGGCTACACCTTC. This sequence encodes CASSLVPGQGHNRGYGYTF.

The rearrangement joins TRBV7-2 to TRBJ2-5; 9 nucleotides match TRBD2. The trim removed 4 bases at V and 7 bases at J, leaving 7 bases unmatched. In germline, CDR1 is SGHTA, CDR2 FQGNSA. The CDR3 sequence is 14 residues long. The CDR3 DNA reads as TGTGCCAGCAGCTACTTAGCGGGGGCGGGGACCCAGTACTTC. Amino acid sequence: CASSYLAGAGTQYF.

This clone was seen only a few times. This sequence joins TRBV15 and TRBJ2-7; TRBD2 matches 9 bases. V dropped 2 bases and J dropped 0; count of bases not matched to a gene: 8. From germline, CDR1 is LNHNV and CDR2 YYDKDF (reference sequence). The CDR3 covers 17 residues. The CDR3 DNA sequence: TGTGCCACCAGCAGACGTAGCGGGGGCCGCCCCTCCTACGAGCAGTACTTC. Its translation is CATSRRSGGRPSYEQYF.

The chain links TRBV14 to TRBJ1-6, with D possibly TRBD1 on 5 matching bases. The ends were cut back, 4 bases at V and 9 bases at J, with 10 bases in the middle. The length of the CDR3 is 13 residues. The germline CDR1 and CDR2 sequences are SGHDN and FVKESK. CDR3 loop: CASSPTGVSPLHF. The CDR3, as DNA: TGTGCCAGCAGCCCTACGGGGGTTTCACCCCTCCACTTT.

The chain recombines TRBV7-2 with TRBJ1-2, with D maybe TRBD1 (5 bases). V lost 2 bases and J 5 bases, leaving 12 bases between the germline ends. The CDR3 covers 14 residues. CDR1 and CDR2 from the germline V gene are SGHTA and FQGNSA. The CDR3 reads CASSLSQGGYGYTF. In DNA, the CDR3 is TGTGCCAGCAGCTTATCGCAGGGAGGGTATGGCTACACCTTC.

This rearrangement joins TRBV4-1 to TRBJ1-1; 7 bases are a match to TRBD1. Germline CDR1 MGHRA, CDR2 YSYEKL. The CDR3 spans 15 residues. Unmatched junction bases numbered 7, after V lost 5 bases and J lost 1 base. As DNA, the CDR3 is TGCGCCAGCAGCGACCCCCGACAGGGGAACACTGAAGCTTTCTTT. Its protein product is CASSDPRQGNTEAFF.

Only a few counts were recorded for this clone. V usage is TRBV10-3 and J usage is TRBJ1-2; D remains unclear. The germline V and J ends were trimmed by 4 bases and 3 bases, with 6 bases remaining between them. Germline assignment: CDR1 ENHRY and CDR2 SYGVKD. This CDR3 spans 12 amino acids. Here the CDR3 reads CAISAGYYGYTF. CDR3 sequence (DNA): TGTGCCATCAGTGCCGGGTACTATGGCTACACCTTC.

This chain connects TRBV2 to TRBJ1-6, with D maybe TRBD1 (5 bases). The CDR3 consists of 14 residues. Trimming took 7 bases from V and 14 from J, leaving 21 bases between them. Germline V gene lookup returns CDR1 SNHLY and CDR2 FYNNEI. CDR3 loop: CASILTGPQETLHF. In DNA, the CDR3 is TGTGCCAGCATTCTAACAGGTCCGCAAGAAACCCTCCACTTT.

V usage is TRBV6-1 and J usage is TRBJ2-5; 10 bases are a match to TRBD2. CDR3 length: 14 amino acids. From germline, CDR1 is MNHNS and CDR2 SASEGT. J was trimmed by 5 bases and V by 7 bases; bases with no gene match: 7. As DNA, the CDR3 is TGTGCCAGCATAGAAGCGGGGGGGAAGGAGACCCAGTACTTC. As protein: CASIEAGGKETQYF.

The V and J genes are TRBV2 and TRBJ2-3; 8 nucleotides agree with TRBD2. CDR3 length: 15 residues. In germline, CDR1 is SNHLY, CDR2 FYNNEI. V dropped 3 bases and J dropped 2; count of bases not matched to a gene: 4. CDR3 in amino acids: CASSEIAGLTDTQYF. The DNA for the CDR3 is TGTGCCAGCAGTGAGATAGCGGGGCTCACAGATACGCAGTATTTT.

The J gene is TRBJ2-7, the V gene TRBV25-1; 8 bases map to TRBD1. Germline trimming cut 4 bases from V and 3 bases from J; bases unmatched to any gene: 2. CDR3 length equals 13 residues. Looked up from germline, CDR1 is MGHDK and CDR2 is SYGVNS. DNA for the CDR3: TGTGCCAGCAGTGTAACAGGGGGCTACGAGCAGTACTTC. It encodes CASSVTGGYEQYF.

V and J are TRBV4-1 and TRBJ2-6; TRBD1 matches at 7 bases. CDR1 and CDR2 from the germline V gene are MGHRA and YSYEKL. The CDR3 is 15 amino acids. V was pared by 3 bases and J by 2 bases, with 1 base of the junction left unmatched. The CDR3, as DNA: TGCGCCAGCAGCCACCAGGGGGCTGGGGCCAACGTCCTGACTTTC. Translated: CASSHQGAGANVLTF.

The chain is built from TRBV6-1 and TRBJ2-2, with 13 bases lining up with TRBD2. Trimming at V came to 2 bases and at J to 6 bases, leaving 0 bases not matched to a gene. From germline, CDR1 is MNHNS and CDR2 SASEGT. There are 15 residues in the CDR3. The CDR3 spells CASSETSGGAGELFF. CDR3 DNA: TGTGCCAGCAGTGAAACTAGCGGGGGGGCCGGGGAGCTGTTTTTT.

The V gene is TRBV19, the J gene TRBJ1-5; no firm D call. CDR1 is LNHDA and CDR2 is SQIVND in the germline V gene (reference sequence). Trimming removed 1 base from V and 4 bases from J, with 8 bases in between. This CDR3 is built from 14 residues. The CDR3 DNA follows: TGTGCCAGTAGTATAGTCGGGGAGAATCAGCCCCAGCATTTT. It encodes CASSIVGENQPQHF.

The chain is built from TRBV7-2 and TRBJ1-5; D unclear. The V end was cut by 5 bases, the J end by 1 base, with 6 bases between. The CDR3 runs 13 residues. Germline V gives CDR1 SGHTA, CDR2 FQGNSA. The CDR3 is CASSTASNQPQHF. CDR3 nucleotides: TGTGCCAGCAGCACTGCCAGCAATCAGCCCCAGCATTTT.

The chain employs TRBV4-2 and TRBJ2-5; D is uncertain. V dropped 2 bases and J dropped 1 base, with 8 bases sitting between them. The CDR3 consists of 14 residues. Germline CDR1 LGHNA, CDR2 YNFKEQ. The CDR3 coding sequence is TGTGCCAGCAGCCAACGATCGGGCCAAGAGACCCAGTACTTC. Its translation: CASSQRSGQETQYF.

The chain is built from TRBV27 and TRBJ1-6, with TRBD1 matching over 9 bases. J was trimmed by 10 bases and V by 2 bases; bases with no gene match: 15. The CDR3 has 18 residues. Germline V gene lookup returns CDR1 MNHEY and CDR2 SMNVEV (reference sequence). CDR3 sequence (DNA): TGTGCCAGCAGTTTAATTTCCCGGGACAGGGTCGCGTACTCACCCCTCCACTTT. Its translation is CASSLISRDRVAYSPLHF.

This chain uses TRBV6-6 with TRBJ1-2, with a possible D match to TRBD1 (6 bases). Trimming shortened V by 2 bases and J by 6 bases, and 13 bases separated the two germline ends. Germline V CDR1 and CDR2: MNHNY, SVGAGI (reference sequence). The CDR3 length is 14 residues. The CDR3 is CASSYVVKGDGYTF. The DNA of the CDR3 is TGTGCCAGCAGTTACGTGGTAAAGGGGGATGGCTACACCTTC.

This clone appeared a few times. The chain has TRBV2 and TRBJ2-3; TRBD2 matches at 7 bases. Per germline, CDR1 SNHLY and CDR2 FYNNEI. The CDR3 extends over 16 amino acids. Trimming took 6 bases from V and 4 from J; bases not matched to a gene: 13. The CDR3 nucleotides are TGTGCCAGCAGCTACCGGGACTACCGATTTTCAGATACGCAGTATTTT. Its translation is CASSYRDYRFSDTQYF.

The chain links TRBV4-1 to TRBJ2-7, with a weak D call TRBD2 (6 bases). Germline V gives CDR1 MGHRA, CDR2 YSYEKL. This CDR3 contains 13 residues. V lost 0 bases and J lost 13, with 16 bases in between. For the CDR3, the DNA is TGCGCCAGCAGCCAAGAGGTCGGGGGAACGCCCTACTTC. It specifies CASSQEVGGTPYF.